One and the same sample provided the 13 T cell receptor beta chains below, sequenced in a study of PD-1 blockade in classical Hodgkin lymphoma. Sample time point: newly diagnosed, previously untreated cHL patient sample. Out of thawed PBMCs, magnetic negative selection purified CD4+ T cells. The data were produced by immunoSEQ multiplex PCR, yet TCRdb's version contains in-frame clones alone and is incomplete. The sample lists around 30,000 clones, roughly 90% occurring once. The sequencing sample was made of CD4+ T cells from blood. The source of these receptors is a human donor with classical Hodgkin lymphoma.

CDR3 residues: CASSYSRGGRTYF. The CDR3 DNA reads as TGTGCCAGCAGTTACTCGCGGGGAGGGCGGACGTACTTC. This chain uses TRBV6-5 with TRBJ2-7; 7 nucleotides agree with TRBD2. V gave up 0 bases and J gave up 12 bases; unmatched junction bases: 8. The CDR3 sequence is 13 residues long. Per germline, CDR1 MNHEY and CDR2 SVGAGI.

This clone was counted between two and nine times. The rearrangement links TRBV2 to TRBJ1-2; D perhaps matches TRBD1 (6 bases). There are 13 residues in the CDR3. CDR1 is SNHLY, CDR2 FYNNEI, per germline. V dropped 6 bases and J dropped 6 bases, with 14 bases sitting between them. The CDR3 here is CASRDDRQNGYTF. Here the CDR3 DNA reads TGTGCCAGCAGGGACGACAGGCAAAATGGCTACACCTTC.

This chain connects TRBV10-3 to TRBJ2-6; D not resolved. V was shortened by 4 bases and J by 4 bases, with 8 bases between the two germline ends. The CDR3 runs to 14 residues. Germline V gene data show CDR1 as ENHRY and CDR2 as SYGVKD. For the CDR3, the DNA is TGTGCCATCAGTGGATCTGCAGGGGCCAACGTCCTGACTTTC. Its protein is CAISGSAGANVLTF.

V and J are TRBV7-6 and TRBJ2-1; TRBD2 might be the D (6 bases). There are 13 residues in the CDR3. The V end lost 5 bases, the J end lost 7 bases, and 12 bases lay between the germline ends. Germline V gene lookup returns CDR1 SGHVS and CDR2 FNYEAQ. The CDR3: CASSTEEGNEQFF. DNA for the CDR3: TGTGCCAGCAGCACAGAGGAGGGAAATGAGCAGTTCTTC.

This clone was seen only once. Written as DNA, the CDR3 is TGTGCCAGTAGTAGAGCACAGAGCTCCTACGAGCAGTACTTC. Encoded protein: CASSRAQSSYEQYF. The chain has TRBV19 and TRBJ2-7; D is unresolved. Germline V gives CDR1 LNHDA, CDR2 SQIVND (reference sequence). The CDR3 has 14 amino acids. The V end was cut by 4 bases, the J end by 0 bases, with 10 bases between.

The chain couples TRBV7-2 to TRBJ1-4, with D unclear. This CDR3 comprises 14 residues. Looked up from germline, CDR1 is SGHTA and CDR2 is FQGNSA. Trimming pared 5 bases from V and 1 base from J, leaving 8 bases between. The CDR3 loop reads CASSPTGTNEKLFF. Written as DNA, the CDR3 is TGTGCCAGCAGCCCTACTGGAACTAATGAAAAACTGTTTTTT.

The chain recombines TRBV11-2 with TRBJ2-6, with D perhaps matching TRBD2 (5 bases). CDR1 is SGHAT, CDR2 FQNNGV, per germline. The ends were cut back, 1 base at V and 1 base at J, with 11 bases in the middle. The CDR3 consists of 17 residues. This CDR3 is CASSLGVTGSGANVLTF. Written as DNA, the CDR3 is TGTGCCAGCAGCTTAGGCGTTACGGGGTCTGGGGCCAACGTCCTGACTTTC.

The chain uses TRBV9 and TRBJ1-1; a weak D match, TRBD1 (5 bases). The germline gives CDR1 SGDLS, CDR2 YYNGEE. The CDR3 totals 15 residues. Trimming left V 4 bases short and J 4 bases short, with 17 bases between. The CDR3 here is CASSSNGGEGTEAFF. DNA for the CDR3: TGTGCCAGCAGCTCAAACGGGGGTGAAGGCACTGAAGCTTTCTTT.

The chain uses TRBV28 and TRBJ1-1; possible D gene TRBD1, 6 bases. Germline CDR1 reads MDHEN; CDR2 reads SYDVKM. The CDR3 is 15 amino acids. Trimming removed 1 base at V and 1 base at J, with 10 bases between. The CDR3 bases are TGTGCCAGCAGTTTATTTGTCAGGGGGAACACTGAAGCTTTCTTT. This codes for CASSLFVRGNTEAFF. The full variable domain, in which reference TRBV28 and TRBJ1-1 provide the parts outside the CDR3, is DVKVTQSSRYLVKRTGEKVFLECVQDMDHENMFWYRQDPGLGLRLIYFSYDVKMKEKGDIPEGYSVSREKKERFSLILESASTNQTSMYLCASSLFVRGNTEAFFGQGTRLTVV.

This rearrangement joins TRBV7-2 to TRBJ2-4; 8 nucleotides line up with TRBD2. Trimming at V came to 5 bases and at J to 5 bases, leaving 11 bases not matched to a gene. The CDR3 has 16 residues. The germline CDR1 and CDR2 sequences are SGHTA and FQGNSA. CDR3 sequence (DNA): TGTGCCAGCAGCGCATCCCCGGGACTAGTAGAAAACATTCAGTACTTC. Translated, it gives CASSASPGLVENIQYF. Looking up the rest from reference TRBV7-2 and TRBJ2-4 gives the full variable domain: GAGVSQSPSNKVTEKGKDVELRCDPISGHTALYWYRQSLGQGLEFLIYFQGNSAPDKSGLPSDRFSAERTGGSVSTLTIQRTQQEDSAVYLCASSASPGLVENIQYFGAGTRLSVL.

This clone was observed a single time. At one of its ends the junction is not consistent with the germline gene, which may arise from a read error. J is TRBJ2-3 and V is TRBV7-2, with 9 bases fitting TRBD2. CDR1 is SGHTA and CDR2 is FQGNSA in the germline V gene. CDR3 length: 15 residues. The DNA for the CDR3 is TGTGCCAGCAACTTAGCGGGGGTAGCGGGGGATACGCAGTATTTT. Translating gives CASNLAGVAGDTQYF.

The chain has TRBV5-1 and TRBJ1-2, with a tentative D call TRBD1 (5 bases). V lost 3 bases and J 0 bases, leaving 15 bases between the germline ends. CDR1 is SGHRS and CDR2 is YFSETQ in the germline V gene. CDR3 size: 16 residues. CDR3 sequence reads: CASSSGGTGANYGYTF. The CDR3 nucleotides read TGCGCCAGCAGCTCGGGAGGCACAGGAGCTAACTATGGCTACACCTTC.

The rearrangement joins TRBV19 to TRBJ1-5, with 10 bases matching TRBD1. V lost 4 bases and J lost 6; bases outside the gene matches: 9. The CDR3 covers 16 residues. The V gene's germline CDR1 is LNHDA and CDR2 SQIVND (reference sequence). The CDR3 spells CASSRQGAGGAQPQHF. CDR3 sequence (DNA): TGTGCCAGTAGTAGACAGGGGGCCGGGGGTGCTCAGCCCCAGCATTTT.